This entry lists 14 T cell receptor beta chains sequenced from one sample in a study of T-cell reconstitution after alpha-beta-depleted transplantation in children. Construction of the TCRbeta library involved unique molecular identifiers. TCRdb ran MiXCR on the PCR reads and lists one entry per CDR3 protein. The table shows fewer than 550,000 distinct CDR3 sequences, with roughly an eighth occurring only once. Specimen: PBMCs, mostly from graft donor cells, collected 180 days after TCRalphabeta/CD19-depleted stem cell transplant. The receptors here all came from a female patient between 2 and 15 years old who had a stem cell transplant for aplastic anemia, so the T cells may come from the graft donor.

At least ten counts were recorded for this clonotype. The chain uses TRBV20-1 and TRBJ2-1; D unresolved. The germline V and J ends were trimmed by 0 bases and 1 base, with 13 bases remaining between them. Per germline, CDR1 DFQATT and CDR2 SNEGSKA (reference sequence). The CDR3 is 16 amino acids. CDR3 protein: CSARDEIYFSYNEQFF. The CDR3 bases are TGCAGTGCTAGAGATGAAATCTACTTTTCCTACAATGAGCAGTTCTTC.

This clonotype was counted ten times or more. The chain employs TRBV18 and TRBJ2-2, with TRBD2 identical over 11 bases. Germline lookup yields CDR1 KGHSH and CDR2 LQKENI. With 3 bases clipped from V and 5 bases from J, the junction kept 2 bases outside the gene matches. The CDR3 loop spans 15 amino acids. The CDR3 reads CASSPGLAATGELFF. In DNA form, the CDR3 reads TGTGCCAGCTCACCGGGACTAGCGGCTACCGGGGAGCTGTTTTTT.

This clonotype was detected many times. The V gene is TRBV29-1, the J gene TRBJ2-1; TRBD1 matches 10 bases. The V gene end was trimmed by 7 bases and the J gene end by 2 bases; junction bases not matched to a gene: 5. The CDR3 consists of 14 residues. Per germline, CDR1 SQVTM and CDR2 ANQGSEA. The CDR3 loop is CSEYGQGAYNEQFF. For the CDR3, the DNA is TGCAGCGAATACGGACAGGGGGCCTACAATGAGCAGTTCTTC.

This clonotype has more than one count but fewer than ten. This CDR3 is CSAISLGGRTGELFF. The CDR3 DNA reads as TGCAGTGCGATCTCTCTAGGTGGACGAACCGGGGAGCTGTTTTTT. This chain uses TRBV20-1 with TRBJ2-2, with D unclear. CDR1 is DFQATT, CDR2 SNEGSKA, per germline (reference sequence). This CDR3 comprises 15 residues. V was cut by 6 bases and J by 5 bases, with 19 bases left in between.

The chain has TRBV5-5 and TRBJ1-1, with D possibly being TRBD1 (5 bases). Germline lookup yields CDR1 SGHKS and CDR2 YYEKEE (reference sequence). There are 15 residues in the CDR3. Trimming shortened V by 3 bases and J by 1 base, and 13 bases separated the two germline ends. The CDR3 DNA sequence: TGTGCCAGCAGCTCCGGAGGGGACGGGAACACTGAAGCTTTCTTT. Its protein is CASSSGGDGNTEAFF.

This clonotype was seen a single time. Here the CDR3 DNA reads TGTGCCAGCAGCTTAGGGGACAGGGGAGGTTCCAAAAACATTCAGTACTTC. Its protein product is CASSLGDRGGSKNIQYF. This chain joins TRBV7-9 and TRBJ2-4; 10 nucleotides align to TRBD1. V dropped 1 base and J dropped 2; count of bases not matched to a gene: 5. The CDR3 is 17 residues long. Germline lookup yields CDR1 SEHNR and CDR2 FQNEAQ (reference sequence).

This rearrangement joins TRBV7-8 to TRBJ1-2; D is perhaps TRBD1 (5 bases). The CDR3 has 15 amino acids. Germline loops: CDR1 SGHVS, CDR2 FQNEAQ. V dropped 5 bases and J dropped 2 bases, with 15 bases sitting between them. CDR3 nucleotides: TGTGCCAGCAGCGCGTGGGGGGGTCTCAACTATGGCTACACCTTC. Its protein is CASSAWGGLNYGYTF.

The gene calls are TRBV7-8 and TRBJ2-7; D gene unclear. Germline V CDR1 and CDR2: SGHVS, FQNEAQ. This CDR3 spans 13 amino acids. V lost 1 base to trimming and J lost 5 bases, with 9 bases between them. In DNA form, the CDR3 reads TGTGCCAGCAGCTTAGGCAGGCCCCACGAGCAGTACTTC. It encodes CASSLGRPHEQYF.

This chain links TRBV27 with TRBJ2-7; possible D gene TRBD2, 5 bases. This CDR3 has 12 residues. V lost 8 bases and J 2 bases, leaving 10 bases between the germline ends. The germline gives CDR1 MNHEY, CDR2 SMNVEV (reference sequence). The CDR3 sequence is CASLGNTYEQYV. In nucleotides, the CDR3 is TGTGCCAGCCTCGGGAATACCTACGAGCAGTACGTC.

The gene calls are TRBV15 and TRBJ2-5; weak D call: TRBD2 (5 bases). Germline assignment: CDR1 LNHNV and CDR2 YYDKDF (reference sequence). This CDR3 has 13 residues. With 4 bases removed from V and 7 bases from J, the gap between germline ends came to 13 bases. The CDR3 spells CATSMSVEVTQYF. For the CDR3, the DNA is TGTGCCACCAGCATGTCTGTGGAGGTGACCCAGTACTTC. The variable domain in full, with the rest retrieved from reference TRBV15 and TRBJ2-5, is DAMVIQNPRYQVTQFGKPVTLSCSQTLNHNVMYWYQQKSSQAPKLLFHYYDKDFNNEADTPDNFQSRRPNTSFCFLDIRSPGLGDTAMYLCATSMSVEVTQYFGPGTRLLVL.

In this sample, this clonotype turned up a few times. CDR3 sequence: CASRPTGTKLYYNEQFF. DNA for the CDR3: TGTGCCAGCAGGCCAACAGGGACCAAACTCTACTACAATGAGCAGTTCTTC. The rearrangement links TRBV5-6 to TRBJ2-1; D may be TRBD1 (6 bases). The CDR3 contains 17 residues. Germline CDR1 and CDR2: SGHDT and YYEEEE. V was clipped by 5 bases and J by 3 bases, with 21 bases between them. Variable domain in full (rest from reference TRBV5-6 and TRBJ2-1): DAGVTQSPTHLIKTRGQQVTLRCSPKSGHDTVSWYQQALGQGPQFIFQYYEEEERQRGNFPDRFSGHQFPNYSSELNVNALLLGDSALYLCASRPTGTKLYYNEQFFGPGTRLTVL.

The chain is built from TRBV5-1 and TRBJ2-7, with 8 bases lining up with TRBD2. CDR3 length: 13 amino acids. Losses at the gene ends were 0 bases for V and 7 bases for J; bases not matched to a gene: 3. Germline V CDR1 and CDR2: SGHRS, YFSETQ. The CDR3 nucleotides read TGCGCCAGCAGCTTGGAAGCGGGAGAGGAGCAGTACGTC. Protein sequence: CASSLEAGEEQYV.

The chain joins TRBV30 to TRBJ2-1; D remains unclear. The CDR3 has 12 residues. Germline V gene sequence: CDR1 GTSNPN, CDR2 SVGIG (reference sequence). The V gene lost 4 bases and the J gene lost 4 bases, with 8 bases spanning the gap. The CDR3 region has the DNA TGTGCCTGGAAGCCGGGTTACAATGAGCAGTTCTTC. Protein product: CAWKPGYNEQFF. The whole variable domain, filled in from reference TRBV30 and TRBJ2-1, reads SQTIHQWPATLVQPVGSPLSLECTVEGTSNPNLYWYRQAAGRGLQLLFYSVGIGQISSEVPQNLSASRPQDRQFILSSKKLLLSDSGFYLCAWKPGYNEQFFGPGTRLTVL.

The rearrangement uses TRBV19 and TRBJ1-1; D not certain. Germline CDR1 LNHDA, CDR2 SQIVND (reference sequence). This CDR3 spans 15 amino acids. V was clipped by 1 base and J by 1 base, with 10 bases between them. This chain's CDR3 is CASSIVATGNTEAFF. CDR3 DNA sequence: TGTGCCAGTAGTATAGTCGCGACGGGGAACACTGAAGCTTTCTTT.